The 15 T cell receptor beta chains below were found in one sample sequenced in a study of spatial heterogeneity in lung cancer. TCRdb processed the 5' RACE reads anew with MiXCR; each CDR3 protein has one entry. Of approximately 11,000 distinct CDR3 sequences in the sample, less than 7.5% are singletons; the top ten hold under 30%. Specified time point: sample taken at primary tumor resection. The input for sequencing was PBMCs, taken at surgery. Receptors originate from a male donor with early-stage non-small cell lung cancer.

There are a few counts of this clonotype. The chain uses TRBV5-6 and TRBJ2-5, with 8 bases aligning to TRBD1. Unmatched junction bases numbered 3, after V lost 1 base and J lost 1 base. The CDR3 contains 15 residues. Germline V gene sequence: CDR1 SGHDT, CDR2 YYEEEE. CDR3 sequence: CASSLMGTGQETQYF. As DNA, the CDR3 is TGTGCCAGCAGCTTGATGGGGACAGGCCAAGAGACCCAGTACTTC.

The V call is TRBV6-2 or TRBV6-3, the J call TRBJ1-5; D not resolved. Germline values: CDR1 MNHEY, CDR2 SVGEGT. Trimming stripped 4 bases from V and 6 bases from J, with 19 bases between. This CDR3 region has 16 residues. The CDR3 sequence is CASSFGGVEFGQPQHF. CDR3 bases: TGTGCCAGCAGTTTCGGCGGCGTGGAGTTCGGTCAGCCCCAGCATTTT.

CDR3 sequence (DNA): TGTGCCATCAGTAGACCGGGACTAGCGGCCAACAATGAGCAGTTCTTC. Protein sequence: CAISRPGLAANNEQFF. This chain joins TRBV10-3 and TRBJ2-1, with TRBD2 matching 11 bases. The CDR3 is made up of 16 amino acids. V lost 5 bases and J lost 5; bases outside the gene matches: 8. Germline CDR1 reads ENHRY; CDR2 reads SYGVKD.

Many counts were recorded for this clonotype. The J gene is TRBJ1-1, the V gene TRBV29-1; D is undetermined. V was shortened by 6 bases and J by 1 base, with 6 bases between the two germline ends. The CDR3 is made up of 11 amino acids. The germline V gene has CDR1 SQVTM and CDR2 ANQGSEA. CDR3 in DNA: TGCAGCGTGTTCCGGAACACTGAAGCTTTCTTT. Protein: CSVFRNTEAFF.

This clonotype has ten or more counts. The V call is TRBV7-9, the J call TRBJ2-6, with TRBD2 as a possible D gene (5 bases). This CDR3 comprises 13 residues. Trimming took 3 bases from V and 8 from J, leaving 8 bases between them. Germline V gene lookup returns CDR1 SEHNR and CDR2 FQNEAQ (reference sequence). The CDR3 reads CASSFGETNVLTF. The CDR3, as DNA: TGTGCCAGCAGCTTCGGGGAAACCAACGTCCTGACTTTC.

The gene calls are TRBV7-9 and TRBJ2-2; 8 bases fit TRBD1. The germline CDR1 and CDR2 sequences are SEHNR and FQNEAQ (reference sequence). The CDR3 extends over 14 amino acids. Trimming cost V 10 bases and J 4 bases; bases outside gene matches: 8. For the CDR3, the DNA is TGTGCCACCCGAGAGACAGGGGTCACCGGGGAGCTGTTTTTT. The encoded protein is CATRETGVTGELFF.

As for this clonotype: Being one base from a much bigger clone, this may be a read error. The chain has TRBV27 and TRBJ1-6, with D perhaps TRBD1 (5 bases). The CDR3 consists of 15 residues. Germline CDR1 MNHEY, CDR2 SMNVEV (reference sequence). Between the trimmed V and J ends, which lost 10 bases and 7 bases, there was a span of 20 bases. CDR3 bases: TGTGCCAACACCGCCCGCAGGGTAGGAAATTCACCCCTCCACTTT. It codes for CANTARRVGNSPLHF.

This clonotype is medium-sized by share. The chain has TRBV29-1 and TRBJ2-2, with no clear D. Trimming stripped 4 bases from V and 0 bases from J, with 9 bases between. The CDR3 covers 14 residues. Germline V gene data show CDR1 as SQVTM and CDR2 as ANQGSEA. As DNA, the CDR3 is TGCAGCGTTGTAAGTCAGCCGAACACCGGGGAGCTGTTTTTT. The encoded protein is CSVVSQPNTGELFF.

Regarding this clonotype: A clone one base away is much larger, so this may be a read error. In nucleotides, the CDR3 is TGCGTCAGCAGCTTGGCGGAGGATCAGCCCCAGCATTTT. This gives the protein CVSSLAEDQPQHF. The V and J genes are TRBV5-1 and TRBJ1-5; no definite D call. Germline V gene data show CDR1 as SGHRS and CDR2 as YFSETQ. This CDR3 spans 13 amino acids.

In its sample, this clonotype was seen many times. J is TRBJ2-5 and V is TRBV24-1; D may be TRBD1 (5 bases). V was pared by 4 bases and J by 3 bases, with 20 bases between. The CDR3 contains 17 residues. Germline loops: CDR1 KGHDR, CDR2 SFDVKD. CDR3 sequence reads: CATSDHRQSLREETQYF. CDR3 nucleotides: TGTGCCACCAGTGACCACCGACAGAGTCTCAGGGAAGAGACCCAGTACTTC.

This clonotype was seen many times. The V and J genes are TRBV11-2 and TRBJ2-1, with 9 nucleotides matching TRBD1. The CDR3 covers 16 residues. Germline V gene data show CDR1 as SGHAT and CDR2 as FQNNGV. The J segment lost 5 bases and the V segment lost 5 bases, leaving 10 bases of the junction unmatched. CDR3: CASSQPRDRVDNEQFF. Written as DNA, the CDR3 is TGTGCCAGCAGCCAACCGAGGGACAGGGTAGACAATGAGCAGTTCTTC.

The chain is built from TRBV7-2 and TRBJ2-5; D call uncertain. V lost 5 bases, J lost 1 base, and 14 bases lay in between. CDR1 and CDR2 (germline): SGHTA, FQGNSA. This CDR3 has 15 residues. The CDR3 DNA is TGTGCCAGCAGCCCCCTAGTGGCAGCCCAAGAGACCCAGTACTTC. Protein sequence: CASSPLVAAQETQYF.

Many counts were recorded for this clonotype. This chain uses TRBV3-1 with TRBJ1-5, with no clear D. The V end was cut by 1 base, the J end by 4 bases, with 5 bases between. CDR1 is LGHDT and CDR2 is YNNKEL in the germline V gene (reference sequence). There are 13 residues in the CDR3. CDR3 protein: CASSQGPNQPQHF. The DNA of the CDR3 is TGTGCCAGCAGCCAAGGCCCGAATCAGCCCCAGCATTTT.

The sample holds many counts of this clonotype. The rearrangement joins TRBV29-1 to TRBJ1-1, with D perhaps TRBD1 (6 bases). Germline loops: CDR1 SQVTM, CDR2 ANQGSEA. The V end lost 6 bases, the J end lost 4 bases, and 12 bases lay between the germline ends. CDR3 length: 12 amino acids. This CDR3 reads CSVRQELTEAFF. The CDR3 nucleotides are TGCAGCGTGAGACAGGAGCTCACTGAAGCTTTCTTT.

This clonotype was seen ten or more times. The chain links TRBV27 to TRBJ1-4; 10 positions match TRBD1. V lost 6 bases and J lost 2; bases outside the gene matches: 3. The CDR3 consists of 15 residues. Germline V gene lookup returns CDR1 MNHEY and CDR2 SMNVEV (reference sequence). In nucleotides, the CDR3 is TGTGCCAGCAGACCGGACAGGGGGACTAATGAAAAACTGTTTTTT. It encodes CASRPDRGTNEKLFF. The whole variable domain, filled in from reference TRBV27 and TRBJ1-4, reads EAQVTQNPRYLITVTGKKLTVTCSQNMNHEYMSWYRQDPGLGLRQIYYSMNVEVTDKGDVPEGYKVSRKEKRNFPLILESPSPNQTSLYFCASRPDRGTNEKLFFGSGTQLSVL.